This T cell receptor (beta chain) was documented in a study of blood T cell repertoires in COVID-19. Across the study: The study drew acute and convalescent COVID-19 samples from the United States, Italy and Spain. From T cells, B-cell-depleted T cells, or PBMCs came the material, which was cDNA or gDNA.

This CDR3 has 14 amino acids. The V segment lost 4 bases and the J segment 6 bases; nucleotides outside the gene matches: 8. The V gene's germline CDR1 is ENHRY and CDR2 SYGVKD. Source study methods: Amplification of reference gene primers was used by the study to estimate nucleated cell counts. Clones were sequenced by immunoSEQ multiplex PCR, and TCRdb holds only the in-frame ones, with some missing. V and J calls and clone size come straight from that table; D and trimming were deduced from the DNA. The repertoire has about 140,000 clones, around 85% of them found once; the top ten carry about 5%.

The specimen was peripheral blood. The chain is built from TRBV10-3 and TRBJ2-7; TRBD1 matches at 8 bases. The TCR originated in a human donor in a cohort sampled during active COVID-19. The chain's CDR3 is CAISAGTGLVEQYF. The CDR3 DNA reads TGTGCCATCAGTGCCGGGACAGGACTTGTCGAGCAGTACTTC.